The next 5 T cell receptor beta chains were all read from a single sample in a study of T-cell reconstitution after alpha-beta-depleted transplantation in children. Unique molecular identifiers were incorporated into the prepared TCRbeta library. TCRdb re-derived calls from the PCR reads in MiXCR, one entry per CDR3 protein. The table has 700,000 or so distinct CDR3 sequences, roughly 14% seen once; the top ten hold 0.65% to 0.9%. The sequenced sample was PBMCs, obtained before TCRalphabeta/CD19-depleted stem cell transplant. These receptor sequences come from a girl aged 2-10 years with congenital amegakaryocytic thrombocytopenia, due to receive a stem cell transplant.

This clonotype came up a few times. CDR3 protein: CSARNDRRDTDTQYF. DNA of the CDR3: TGCAGTGCTAGAAACGACAGGAGGGACACAGATACGCAGTATTTT. The chain joins TRBV20-1 to TRBJ2-3, with D perhaps being TRBD1 or TRBD2 (6 bases each). Trimming removed 2 bases at V and 2 bases at J, with 14 bases between. The CDR3 length is 15 residues. CDR1 and CDR2 (germline): DFQATT, SNEGSKA (reference sequence).

This clonotype was counted ten times or more. This sequence joins TRBV20-1 and TRBJ2-7; D possibly matches TRBD1 or TRBD2 (5 bases each). CDR3 length equals 13 residues. The ends were cut back, 5 bases at V and 4 bases at J, with 15 bases in the middle. Looked up from germline, CDR1 is DFQATT and CDR2 is SNEGSKA (reference sequence). CDR3 nucleotides: TGCAGTGCTTCCGGGACGGATTCTTACGAGCAGTACTTC. Translated, it gives CSASGTDSYEQYF.

This clonotype came up many times. This chain uses TRBV15 with TRBJ2-7; 10 nucleotides line up with TRBD2. From germline, CDR1 is LNHNV and CDR2 YYDKDF (reference sequence). The CDR3 sequence is 16 residues long. V lost 1 base and J lost 8; bases outside the gene matches: 11. The CDR3 protein is CATSRGLAGVFWKQYF. The CDR3, as DNA: TGTGCCACCAGCAGAGGGCTAGCGGGGGTCTTTTGGAAGCAGTACTTC.

The CDR3 is CASSLYRRDTQYF. The CDR3 nucleotides read TGTGCCAGCAGCTTATATCGGAGAGATACGCAGTATTTT. The V call is TRBV11-2, the J call TRBJ2-3; D is uncertain. Deletions cut 2 bases from V and 5 bases from J, with 8 bases between. The germline gives CDR1 SGHAT, CDR2 FQNNGV. The CDR3 covers 13 residues. Filled out from reference TRBV11-2 and TRBJ2-3, the complete variable domain reads EAGVAQSPRYKIIEKRQSVAFWCNPISGHATLYWYQQILGQGPKLLIQFQNNGVVDDSQLPKDRFSAERLKGVDSTLKIQPAKLEDSAVYLCASSLYRRDTQYFGPGTRLTVL.

This clonotype was picked up a small number of times. This sequence joins TRBV20-1 and TRBJ2-2, with no clear D. The germline V gene has CDR1 DFQATT and CDR2 SNEGSKA (reference sequence). Deletions cut 5 bases from V and 1 base from J, with 8 bases between. CDR3 length equals 13 residues. Here the CDR3 DNA reads TGCAGTGCTGAACCGCAGAACACCGGGGAGCTGTTTTTT. Translation: CSAEPQNTGELFF.